The clone carrying this T cell receptor beta chain was recorded once. Its antigen is undetermined. This specimen belongs to a study of cytomegalovirus exposure and HLA in healthy donors. Germline loops: CDR1 MGHRA, CDR2 YSYEKL. The CDR3 contains 14 residues. The PCR had 60 Vbeta and 13 Jbeta primers. The assay was immunoSEQ multiplex PCR, and TCRdb's table has in-frame clones only and misses some. The sample contains more than 150,000 clones, roughly 80% of which appear only once. The study's findings and limits: Association of a missense DCLRE1C variant with TCR beta V- and J-gene trimming was reported in a later analysis. Clonal expansion was found to be greater in HLA-associated TCR beta chains than in equally common others in a later analysis. The only immune exposure information that was available was CMV serostatus. A later look showed TCR association rates differing by HLA locus, highest for DRB1 and lowest for HLA-C.

The sample consisted of PBMCs. This chain uses TRBV4-1 with TRBJ2-5; a weak D match, TRBD1 (5 bases). The DNA end is more similar to TRBJ2-7, so the J call may be wrong. The TCR was taken from a boy younger than 18 in good health and CMV-seronegative. The CDR3 is CASSQDLGQTEQYF. The CDR3 DNA is TGCGCCAGCAGCCAAGATCTGGGGCAGACCGAGCAGTACTTC.